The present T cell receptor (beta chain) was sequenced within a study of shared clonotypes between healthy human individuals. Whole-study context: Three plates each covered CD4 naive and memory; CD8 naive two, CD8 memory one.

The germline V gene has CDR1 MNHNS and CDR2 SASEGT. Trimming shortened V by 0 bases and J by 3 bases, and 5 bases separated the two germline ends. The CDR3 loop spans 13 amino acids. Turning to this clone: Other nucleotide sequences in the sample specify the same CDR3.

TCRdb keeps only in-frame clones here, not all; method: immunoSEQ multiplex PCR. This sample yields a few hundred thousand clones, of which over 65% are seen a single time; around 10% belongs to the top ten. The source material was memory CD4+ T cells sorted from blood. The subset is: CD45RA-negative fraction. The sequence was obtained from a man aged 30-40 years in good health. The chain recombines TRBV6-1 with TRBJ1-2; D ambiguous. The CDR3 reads CASSEAWDYGYTF. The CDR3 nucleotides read TGTGCCAGCAGTGAAGCTTGGGACTATGGCTACACCTTC.